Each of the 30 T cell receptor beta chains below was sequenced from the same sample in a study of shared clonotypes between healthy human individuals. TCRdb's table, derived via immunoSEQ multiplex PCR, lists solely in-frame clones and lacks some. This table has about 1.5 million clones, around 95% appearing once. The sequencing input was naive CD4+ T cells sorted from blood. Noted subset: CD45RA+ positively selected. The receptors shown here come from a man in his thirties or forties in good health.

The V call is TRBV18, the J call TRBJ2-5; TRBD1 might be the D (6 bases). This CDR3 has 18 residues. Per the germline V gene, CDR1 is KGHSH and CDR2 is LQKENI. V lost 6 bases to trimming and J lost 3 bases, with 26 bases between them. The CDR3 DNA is TGTGCCAGCTCGTCGCCCACCCGACCTGCAGGGGCGAAAGAGACCCAGTACTTC. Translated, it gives CASSSPTRPAGAKETQYF.

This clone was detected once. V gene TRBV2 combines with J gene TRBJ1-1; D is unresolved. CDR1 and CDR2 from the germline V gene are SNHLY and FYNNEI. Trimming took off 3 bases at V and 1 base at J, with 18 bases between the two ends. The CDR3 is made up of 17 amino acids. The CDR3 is CASSDETGRITNTEAFF. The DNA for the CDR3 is TGTGCCAGCAGTGATGAGACCGGGCGAATCACGAACACTGAAGCTTTCTTT. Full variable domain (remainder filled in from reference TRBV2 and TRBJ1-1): EPEVTQTPSHQVTQMGQEVILRCVPISNHLYFYWYRQILGQKVEFLVSFYNNEISEKSEIFDDQFSVERPDGSNFTLKIRSTKLEDSAMYFCASSDETGRITNTEAFFGQGTRLTVV.

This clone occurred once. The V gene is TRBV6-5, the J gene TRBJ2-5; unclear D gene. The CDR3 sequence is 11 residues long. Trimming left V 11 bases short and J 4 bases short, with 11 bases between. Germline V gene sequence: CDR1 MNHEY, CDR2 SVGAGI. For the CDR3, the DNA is TGTGCCGGATCGGGTGCAGAGACCCAGTACTTC. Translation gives CAGSGAETQYF.

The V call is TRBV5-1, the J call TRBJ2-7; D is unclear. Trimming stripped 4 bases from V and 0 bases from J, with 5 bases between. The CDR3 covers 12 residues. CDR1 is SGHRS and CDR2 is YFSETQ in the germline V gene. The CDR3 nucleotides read TGCGCCAGCAGCCAATACTCCTACGAGCAGTACTTC. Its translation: CASSQYSYEQYF.

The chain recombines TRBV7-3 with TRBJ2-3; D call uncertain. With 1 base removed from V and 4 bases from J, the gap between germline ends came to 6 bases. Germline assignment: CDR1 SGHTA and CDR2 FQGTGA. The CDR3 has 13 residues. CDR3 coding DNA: TGTGCCAGCAGCTTAAGTAGGCCAGATACGCAGTATTTT. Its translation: CASSLSRPDTQYF.

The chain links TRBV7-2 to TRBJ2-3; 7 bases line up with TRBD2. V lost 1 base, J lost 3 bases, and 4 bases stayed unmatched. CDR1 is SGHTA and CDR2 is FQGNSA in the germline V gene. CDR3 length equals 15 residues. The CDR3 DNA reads TGTGCCAGCAGCTTAGTTCGGGGGGTGACAGATACGCAGTATTTT. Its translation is CASSLVRGVTDTQYF.

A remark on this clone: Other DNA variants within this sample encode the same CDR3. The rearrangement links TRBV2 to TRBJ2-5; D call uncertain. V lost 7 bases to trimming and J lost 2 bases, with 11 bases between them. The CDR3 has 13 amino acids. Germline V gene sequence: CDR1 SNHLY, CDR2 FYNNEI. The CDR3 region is CASTVNRQETQYF. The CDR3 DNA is TGTGCCAGCACGGTAAACAGACAAGAGACCCAGTACTTC.

CDR3 DNA sequence: TGCGCCAGCAGCCCAACGGGGACAGGAAACACCATATATTTT. Protein sequence: CASSPTGTGNTIYF. The rearrangement links TRBV4-1 to TRBJ1-3, with a tentative D call TRBD1 (6 bases). The CDR3 runs to 14 residues. V lost 4 bases and J lost 4, with 11 bases in between. Germline V lookup: CDR1 MGHRA, CDR2 YSYEKL.

CDR3: CATAGQAPSGANVLTF. Here the CDR3 DNA reads TGTGCCACAGCTGGACAGGCGCCCTCTGGGGCCAACGTCCTGACTTTC. The J gene is TRBJ2-6, the V gene TRBV28; 7 positions match TRBD1. This CDR3 has 16 amino acids. The trim removed 10 bases at V and 0 bases at J, leaving 9 bases unmatched. In germline, CDR1 is MDHEN, CDR2 SYDVKM.

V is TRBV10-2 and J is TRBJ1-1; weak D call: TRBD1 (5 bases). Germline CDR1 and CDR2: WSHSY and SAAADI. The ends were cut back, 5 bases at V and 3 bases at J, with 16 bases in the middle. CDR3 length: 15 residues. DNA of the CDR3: TGCGCCAGCAGTCAGGGACCTATTCCGGACACTGAAGCTTTCTTT. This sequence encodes CASSQGPIPDTEAFF.

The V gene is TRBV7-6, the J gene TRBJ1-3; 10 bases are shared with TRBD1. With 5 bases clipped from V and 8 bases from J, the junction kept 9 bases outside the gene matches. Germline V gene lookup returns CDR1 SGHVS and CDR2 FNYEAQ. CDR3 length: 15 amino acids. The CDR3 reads CASSVFGTGADTIYF. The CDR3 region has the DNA TGTGCCAGCAGCGTCTTTGGGACAGGGGCGGACACCATATATTTT.

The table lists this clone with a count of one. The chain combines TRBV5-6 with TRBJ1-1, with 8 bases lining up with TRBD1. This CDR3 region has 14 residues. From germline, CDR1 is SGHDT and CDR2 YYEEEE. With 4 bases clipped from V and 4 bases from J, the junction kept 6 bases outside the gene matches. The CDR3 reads CASSPDRARTEAFF. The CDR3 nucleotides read TGTGCCAGCAGCCCGGACAGGGCTCGCACTGAAGCTTTCTTT.

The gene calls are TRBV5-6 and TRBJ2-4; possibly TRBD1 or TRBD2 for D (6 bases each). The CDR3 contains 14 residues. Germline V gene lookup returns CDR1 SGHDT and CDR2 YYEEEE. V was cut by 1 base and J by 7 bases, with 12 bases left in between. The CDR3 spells CASSLSSGANIQYF. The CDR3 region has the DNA TGTGCCAGCAGCTTGAGCTCGGGGGCGAACATTCAGTACTTC.

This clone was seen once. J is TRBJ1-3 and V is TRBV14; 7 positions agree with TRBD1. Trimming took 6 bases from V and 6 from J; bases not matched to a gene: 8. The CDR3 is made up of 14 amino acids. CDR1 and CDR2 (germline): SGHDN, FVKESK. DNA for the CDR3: TGTGCCAGCAGGAACAGGGGTGTTGAAAACACCATATATTTT. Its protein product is CASRNRGVENTIYF.

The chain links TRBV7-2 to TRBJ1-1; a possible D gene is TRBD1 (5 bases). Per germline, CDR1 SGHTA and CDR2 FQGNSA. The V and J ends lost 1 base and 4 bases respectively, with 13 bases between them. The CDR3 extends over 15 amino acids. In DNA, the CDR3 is TGTGCCAGCAGCTTAGTGGGGGGGTTGAGCACTGAAGCTTTCTTT. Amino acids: CASSLVGGLSTEAFF.

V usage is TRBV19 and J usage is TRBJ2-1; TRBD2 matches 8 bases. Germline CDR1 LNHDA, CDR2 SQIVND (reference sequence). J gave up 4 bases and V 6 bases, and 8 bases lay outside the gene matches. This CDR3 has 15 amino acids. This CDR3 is CASRSGSPRYNEQFF. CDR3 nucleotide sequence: TGTGCCAGTAGAAGCGGGAGTCCGAGGTACAATGAGCAGTTCTTC.

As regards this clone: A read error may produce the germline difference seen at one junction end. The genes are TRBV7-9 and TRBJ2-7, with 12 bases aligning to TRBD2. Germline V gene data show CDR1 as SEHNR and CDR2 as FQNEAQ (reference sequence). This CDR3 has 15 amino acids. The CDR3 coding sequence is TGTGCCAGCAGCCTAGCGGGAGGGGGGACCTACGAGCAGTACTTC. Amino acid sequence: CASSLAGGGTYEQYF.

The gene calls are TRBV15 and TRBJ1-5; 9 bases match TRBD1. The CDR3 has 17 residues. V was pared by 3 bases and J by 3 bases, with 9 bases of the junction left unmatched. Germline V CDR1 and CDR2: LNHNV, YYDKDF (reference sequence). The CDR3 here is CATSRHRGPTINQPQHF. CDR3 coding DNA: TGTGCCACCAGCAGGCACAGGGGGCCTACTATCAATCAGCCCCAGCATTTT.

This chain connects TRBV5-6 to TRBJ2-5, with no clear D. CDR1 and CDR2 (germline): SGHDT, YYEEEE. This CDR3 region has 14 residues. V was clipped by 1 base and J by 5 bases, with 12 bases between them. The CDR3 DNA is TGTGCCAGCAGCTTGCCCTTCCGTCGGGAGACCCAGTACTTC. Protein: CASSLPFRRETQYF.

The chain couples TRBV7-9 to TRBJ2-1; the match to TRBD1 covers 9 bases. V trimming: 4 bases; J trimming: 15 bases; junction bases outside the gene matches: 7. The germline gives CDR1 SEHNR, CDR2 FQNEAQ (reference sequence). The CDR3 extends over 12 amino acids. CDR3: CASSSGQGTLFF. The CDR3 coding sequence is TGTGCCAGCAGCTCCGGACAGGGGACGCTGTTCTTC.

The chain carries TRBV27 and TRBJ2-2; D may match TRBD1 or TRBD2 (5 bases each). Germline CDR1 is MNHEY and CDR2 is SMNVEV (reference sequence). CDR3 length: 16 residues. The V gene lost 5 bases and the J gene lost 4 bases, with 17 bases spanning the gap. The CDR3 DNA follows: TGTGCCAGCAGTACCCCATGGGGGAGAGGCACCGGGGAGCTGTTTTTT. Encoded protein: CASSTPWGRGTGELFF.

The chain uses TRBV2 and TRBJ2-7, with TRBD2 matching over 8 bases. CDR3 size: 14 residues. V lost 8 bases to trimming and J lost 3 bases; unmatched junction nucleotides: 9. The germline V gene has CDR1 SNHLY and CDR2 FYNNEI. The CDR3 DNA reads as TGTGCCAGCTCTCCAGGGACTAGAGGCTACGAGCAGTACTTC. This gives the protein CASSPGTRGYEQYF.

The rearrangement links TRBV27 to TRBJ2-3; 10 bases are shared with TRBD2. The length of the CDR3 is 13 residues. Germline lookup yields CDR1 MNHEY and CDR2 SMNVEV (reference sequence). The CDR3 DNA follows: TGTCGAAGCGGGAGGGCCAGGGGAGATACGCAGTATTTT. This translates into CRSGRARGDTQYF.

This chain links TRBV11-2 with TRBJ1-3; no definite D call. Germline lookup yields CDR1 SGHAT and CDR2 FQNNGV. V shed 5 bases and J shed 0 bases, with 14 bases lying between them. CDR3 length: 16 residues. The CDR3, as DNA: TGTGCCAGCAGCCGGGCGGCGTCGAGCTCTGGAAACACCATATATTTT. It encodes CASSRAASSSGNTIYF.

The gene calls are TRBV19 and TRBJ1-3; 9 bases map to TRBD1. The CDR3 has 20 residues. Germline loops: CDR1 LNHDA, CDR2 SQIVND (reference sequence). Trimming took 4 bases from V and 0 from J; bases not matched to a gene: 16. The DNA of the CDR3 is TGTGCCAGTAGTACCCCAGGACAGGGGTCGTACTCCTTCTCTGGAAACACCATATATTTT. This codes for CASSTPGQGSYSFSGNTIYF.

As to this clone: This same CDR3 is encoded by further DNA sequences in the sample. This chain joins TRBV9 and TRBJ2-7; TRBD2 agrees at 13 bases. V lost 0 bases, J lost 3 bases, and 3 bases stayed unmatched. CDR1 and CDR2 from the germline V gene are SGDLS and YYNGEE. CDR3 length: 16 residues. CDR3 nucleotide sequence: TGTGCCAGCAGCGTAGGGGGGACTAGCGGGATCTACGAGCAGTACTTC. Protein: CASSVGGTSGIYEQYF.

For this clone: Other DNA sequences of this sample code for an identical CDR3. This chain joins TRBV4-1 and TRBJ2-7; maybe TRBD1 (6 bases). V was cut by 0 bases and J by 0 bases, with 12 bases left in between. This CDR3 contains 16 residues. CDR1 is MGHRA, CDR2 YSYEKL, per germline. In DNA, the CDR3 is TGCGCCAGCAGCCAAGATCCCAGGGGTCACTCCTACGAGCAGTACTTC. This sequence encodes CASSQDPRGHSYEQYF.

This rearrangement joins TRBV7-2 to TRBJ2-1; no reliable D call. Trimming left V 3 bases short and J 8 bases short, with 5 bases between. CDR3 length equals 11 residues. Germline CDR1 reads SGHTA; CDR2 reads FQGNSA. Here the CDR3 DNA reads TGTGCCAGCAGCTTCTATCATGAGCAGTTCTTC. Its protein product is CASSFYHEQFF. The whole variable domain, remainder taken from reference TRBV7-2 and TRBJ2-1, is GAGVSQSPSNKVTEKGKDVELRCDPISGHTALYWYRQSLGQGLEFLIYFQGNSAPDKSGLPSDRFSAERTGGSVSTLTIQRTQQEDSAVYLCASSFYHEQFFGPGTRLTVL.

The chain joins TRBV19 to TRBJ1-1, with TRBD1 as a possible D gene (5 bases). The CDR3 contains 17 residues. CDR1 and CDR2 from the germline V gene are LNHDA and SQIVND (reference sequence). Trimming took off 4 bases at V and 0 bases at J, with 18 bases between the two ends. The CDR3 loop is CASSRRGTVNLNTEAFF. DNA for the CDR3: TGTGCCAGTAGTAGGCGGGGCACAGTGAACCTGAACACTGAAGCTTTCTTT. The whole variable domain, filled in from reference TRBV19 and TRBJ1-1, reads DGGITQSPKYLFRKEGQNVTLSCEQNLNHDAMYWYRQDPGQGLRLIYYSQIVNDFQKGDIAEGYSVSREKKESFPLTVTSAQKNPTAFYLCASSRRGTVNLNTEAFFGQGTRLTVV.

The CDR3 loop is CASRGDFSLPYEQYF. The CDR3 nucleotides are TGTGCCAGCAGGGGGGATTTTAGCTTGCCCTACGAGCAGTACTTC. V is TRBV5-4 and J is TRBJ2-7; possibly TRBD1 or TRBD2 for D (5 bases each). V lost 5 bases, J lost 2 bases, and 17 bases lay in between. The CDR3 contains 15 residues. Germline V gene sequence: CDR1 SGHNT, CDR2 YYREEE (reference sequence).